The 2 T cell receptor beta chains reported below all come from one sample, sequenced in a study of beta chain features in type 1 diabetes. Sequencing targeted expressed TCRB transcripts, as all isolated RNA had been reverse transcribed. Some clones are missing from TCRdb's copy, which holds only in-frame ones; the method was immunoSEQ multiplex PCR. The sample contains 130,000 to 150,000 clones, 6.5% to 8.5% of which appear only once. The sequencing sample was made of central memory CD4+ T cells from blood. The receptors stem from a woman aged 25 to 39 in good health.

The chain has TRBV11-2 and TRBJ1-1, with 7 positions matching TRBD1. There are 13 residues in the CDR3. V was pared by 4 bases and J by 3 bases, with 2 bases of the junction left unmatched. Germline V gene lookup returns CDR1 SGHAT and CDR2 FQNNGV. The CDR3 region has the DNA TGTGCCAGCAGCTATACAGGGGACACTGAAGCTTTCTTT. Translated: CASSYTGDTEAFF.

This rearrangement joins TRBV7-3 to TRBJ2-2; D is perhaps TRBD1 (6 bases). V lost 5 bases to trimming and J lost 5 bases, with 15 bases between them. CDR1 is SGHTA and CDR2 is FQGTGA in the germline V gene. The CDR3 consists of 15 residues. The CDR3 spells CASSQTGTKTGELFF. The CDR3 DNA sequence: TGTGCCAGCAGCCAAACCGGGACAAAGACCGGGGAGCTGTTTTTT.